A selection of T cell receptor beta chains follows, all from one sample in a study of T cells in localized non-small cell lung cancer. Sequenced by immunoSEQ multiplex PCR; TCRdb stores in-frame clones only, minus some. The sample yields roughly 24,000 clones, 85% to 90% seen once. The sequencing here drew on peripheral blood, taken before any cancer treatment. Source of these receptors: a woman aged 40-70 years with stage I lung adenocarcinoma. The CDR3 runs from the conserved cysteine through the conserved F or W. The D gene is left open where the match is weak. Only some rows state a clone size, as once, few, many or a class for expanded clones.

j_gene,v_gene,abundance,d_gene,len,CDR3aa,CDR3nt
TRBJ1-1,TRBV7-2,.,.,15,CASSHWTELNTEAFF,TGTGCCAGCAGCCACTGGACAGAATTGAACACTGAAGCTTTCTTT
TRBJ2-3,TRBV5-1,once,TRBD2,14,CASGTSGEVDTQYF,TGCGCCAGCGGGACTAGCGGGGAAGTAGATACGCAGTATTTT
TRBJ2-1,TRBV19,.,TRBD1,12,CASPDRGGEQFF,TGTGCCAGTCCAGACAGGGGCGGTGAGCAGTTCTTC
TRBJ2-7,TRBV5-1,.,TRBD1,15,CASSLQGEISYEQYF,TGCGCCAGCAGCTTACAGGGGGAAATCTCCTACGAGCAGTACTTC
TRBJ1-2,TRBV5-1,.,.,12,CASSPLASGYTF,TGCGCCAGCAGTCCTCTAGCAAGTGGCTACACCTTC
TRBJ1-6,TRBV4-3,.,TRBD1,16,CASSQDRTGPNSPLHF,TGCGCCAGCAGCCAAGATAGGACAGGGCCAAATTCACCCCTCCACTTT
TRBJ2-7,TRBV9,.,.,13,CASSASGPYEQYF,TGTGCCAGCAGCGCGAGCGGCCCCTACGAGCAGTACTTC
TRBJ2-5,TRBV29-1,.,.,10,CSVAWETQYF,TGCAGCGTTGCGTGGGAGACCCAGTACTTC
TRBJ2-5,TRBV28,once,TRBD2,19,CASNGLAGGRDNLQETQYF,TGTGCCAGCAATGGGCTAGCGGGGGGAAGGGATAACCTTCAAGAGACCCAGTACTTC
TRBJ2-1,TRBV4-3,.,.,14,CASSEQTEGNEQFF,TGCGCCAGCAGCGAGCAGACAGAGGGCAATGAGCAGTTCTTC
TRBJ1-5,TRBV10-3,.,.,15,CAISESGGKNQPQHF,TGTGCCATCAGTGAGTCGGGAGGGAAGAATCAGCCCCAGCATTTT
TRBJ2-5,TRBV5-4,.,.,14,CASSGGQFQETQYF,TGTGCCAGCAGCGGAGGACAGTTCCAAGAGACCCAGTACTTC